The 10 T cell receptor beta chains reported below all come from one sample, sequenced in a study of cytomegalovirus exposure and HLA in healthy donors. The primer mix had 60 Vbeta and 13 Jbeta primers. The assay was immunoSEQ multiplex PCR, and TCRdb's table has in-frame clones only and misses some. The repertoire holds 90,000 to 130,000 clones, with less than 70% as singletons. Sequencing was carried out using PBMCs. All receptors come from a woman under 40 in good health and CMV-seronegative.

The J gene is TRBJ2-7, the V gene TRBV6-1; D gene unclear. The CDR3 length is 11 residues. Trimming cost V 5 bases and J 3 bases, with 5 bases left between them. Germline CDR1 MNHNS, CDR2 SASEGT. The CDR3 is CASSNSYEQYF. The CDR3 nucleotides read TGTGCCAGCAGTAACAGCTACGAGCAGTACTTC.

The J gene is TRBJ2-3, the V gene TRBV7-2; D remains unclear. V was shortened by 5 bases and J by 1 base, with 16 bases between the two germline ends. The germline V gene encodes CDR1 SGHTA and CDR2 FQGNSA. This CDR3 has 16 amino acids. CDR3 region: CASSHPFLAGTDTQYF. The CDR3 bases are TGTGCCAGCAGCCACCCCTTTCTGGCAGGCACAGATACGCAGTATTTT.

This sequence joins TRBV9 and TRBJ2-1; D possibly corresponds to TRBD2 (6 bases). Germline V gene lookup returns CDR1 SGDLS and CDR2 YYNGEE. The CDR3 has 16 residues. With 2 bases removed from V and 2 bases from J, the gap between germline ends came to 14 bases. CDR3 residues: CASSVGAGFPYNEQFF. The CDR3 region has the DNA TGTGCCAGCAGCGTTGGGGCGGGGTTCCCCTACAATGAGCAGTTCTTC.

The chain has TRBV6-5 and TRBJ1-1; D unclear. Germline V gene data show CDR1 as MNHEY and CDR2 as SVGAGI. This CDR3 contains 13 residues. V lost 5 bases and J 0 bases, leaving 7 bases between the germline ends. CDR3 in amino acids: CASSVTLNTEAFF. The CDR3 nucleotides are TGTGCCAGCAGTGTGACACTGAACACTGAAGCTTTCTTT.

The V gene is TRBV7-8, the J gene TRBJ2-1; the match to TRBD1 covers 9 bases. The CDR3 contains 15 residues. Trimming took 3 bases from V and 4 from J; bases not matched to a gene: 4. CDR1 and CDR2 (germline): SGHVS, FQNEAQ. The CDR3 is CASSFRDRVYNEQFF. CDR3 in DNA: TGTGCCAGCAGCTTCCGGGACAGGGTGTACAATGAGCAGTTCTTC. The variable domain in full, completed from reference TRBV7-8 and TRBJ2-1, reads GAGVSQSPRYKVAKRGQDVALRCDPISGHVSLFWYQQALGQGPEFLTYFQNEAQLDKSGLPSDRFFAERPEGSVSTLKIQRTQQEDSAVYLCASSFRDRVYNEQFFGPGTRLTVL.

The rearrangement links TRBV28 to TRBJ1-3, with D possibly matching TRBD1 (6 bases). The V gene lost 2 bases and the J gene lost 4 bases, with 15 bases spanning the gap. There are 16 residues in the CDR3. The germline gives CDR1 MDHEN, CDR2 SYDVKM. The CDR3 region has the DNA TGTGCCAGCAGTTTAAATCGGGGGGCTGGAGGAAACACCATATATTTT. Protein: CASSLNRGAGGNTIYF.

This rearrangement joins TRBV7-9 to TRBJ1-1; tentative D call: TRBD1 (5 bases). Looked up from germline, CDR1 is SEHNR and CDR2 is FQNEAQ (reference sequence). The CDR3 consists of 14 residues. The ends were cut back, 4 bases at V and 2 bases at J, with 11 bases in the middle. CDR3 coding DNA: TGTGCCAGCAGCTCCACGACAGCCAACACTGAAGCTTTCTTT. Its translation: CASSSTTANTEAFF.

The rearrangement joins TRBV2 to TRBJ1-2; possibly TRBD1 for D (5 bases). There are 13 residues in the CDR3. The V end lost 6 bases, the J end lost 5 bases, and 13 bases lay between the germline ends. Germline V gene data show CDR1 as SNHLY and CDR2 as FYNNEI. For the CDR3, the DNA is TGTGCCAGCAGCCTGAGCCAGGGTTATGGCTACACCTTC. The encoded protein is CASSLSQGYGYTF.

This CDR3 is CAMGLASNTDTQYF. CDR3 sequence (DNA): TGTGCCATGGGACTAGCGTCTAACACAGATACGCAGTATTTT. The genes are TRBV2 and TRBJ2-3, with 10 bases aligning to TRBD2. The ends lost 10 bases at V and 2 bases at J; junction bases unmatched: 6. The CDR3 runs 14 residues. CDR1 is SNHLY and CDR2 is FYNNEI in the germline V gene.

The V call is TRBV30, the J call TRBJ1-1; TRBD1 matches 8 bases. CDR1 is GTSNPN, CDR2 SVGIG, per germline (reference sequence). The junction had 9 bases not matched to a gene; V was cut back by 6 bases and J by 3 bases. The CDR3 covers 14 residues. The CDR3, as DNA: TGTGCCTGCAAGCGAAGACAGGGGTACACTGAAGCTTTCTTT. Protein product: CACKRRQGYTEAFF.